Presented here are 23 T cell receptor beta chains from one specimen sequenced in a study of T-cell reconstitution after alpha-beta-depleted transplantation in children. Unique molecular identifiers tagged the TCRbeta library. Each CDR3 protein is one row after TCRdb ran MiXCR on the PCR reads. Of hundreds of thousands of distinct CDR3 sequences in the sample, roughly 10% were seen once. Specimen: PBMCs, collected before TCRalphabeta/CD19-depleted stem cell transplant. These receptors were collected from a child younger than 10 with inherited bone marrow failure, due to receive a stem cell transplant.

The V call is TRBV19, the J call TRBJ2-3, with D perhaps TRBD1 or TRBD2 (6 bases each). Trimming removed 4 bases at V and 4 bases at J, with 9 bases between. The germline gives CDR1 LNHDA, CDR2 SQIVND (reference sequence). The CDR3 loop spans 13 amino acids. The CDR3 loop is CASSTRGPDTQYF. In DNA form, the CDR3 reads TGTGCCAGTAGTACCCGGGGGCCAGATACGCAGTATTTT.

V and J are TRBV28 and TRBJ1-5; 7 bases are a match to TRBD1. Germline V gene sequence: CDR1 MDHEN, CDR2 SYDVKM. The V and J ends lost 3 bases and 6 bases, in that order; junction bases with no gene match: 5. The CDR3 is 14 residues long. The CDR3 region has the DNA TGTGCCAGCAGTTTCGGGCAGGGGGTTCAGCCCCAGCATTTT. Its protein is CASSFGQGVQPQHF.

The CDR3 region is CASSLRPHEQFF. In nucleotides, the CDR3 is TGTGCCAGCAGTTTGAGGCCCCATGAGCAGTTCTTC. The chain combines TRBV28 with TRBJ2-1, with D uncertain. The CDR3 has 12 amino acids. Germline V gene data show CDR1 as MDHEN and CDR2 as SYDVKM. The ends were cut back, 3 bases at V and 8 bases at J, with 8 bases in the middle.

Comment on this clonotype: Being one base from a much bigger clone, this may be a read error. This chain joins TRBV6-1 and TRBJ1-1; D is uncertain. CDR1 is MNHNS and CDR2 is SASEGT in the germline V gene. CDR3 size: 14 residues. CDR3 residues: CDSSRDNLNTEAFF. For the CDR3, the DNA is TGTGACAGCAGTCGCGATAACCTGAACACTGAAGCTTTCTTT.

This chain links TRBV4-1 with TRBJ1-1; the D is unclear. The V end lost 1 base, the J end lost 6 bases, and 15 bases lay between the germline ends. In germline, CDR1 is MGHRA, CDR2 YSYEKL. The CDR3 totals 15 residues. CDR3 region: CASSQGYPRTPEAFF. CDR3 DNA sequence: TGCGCCAGCAGCCAAGGTTACCCGAGAACTCCTGAAGCTTTCTTT.

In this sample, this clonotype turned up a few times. For the CDR3, the DNA is TGTGCCAGCAGTGCCGAGACAGGGTACCTGCAGTATTTT. It yields the protein CASSAETGYLQYF. The chain uses TRBV12-3 or TRBV12-4 and TRBJ2-3, with TRBD1 identical over 7 bases. V shed 5 bases, J shed 11 bases, and the junction held 10 bases outside the gene matches. This CDR3 has 13 amino acids.

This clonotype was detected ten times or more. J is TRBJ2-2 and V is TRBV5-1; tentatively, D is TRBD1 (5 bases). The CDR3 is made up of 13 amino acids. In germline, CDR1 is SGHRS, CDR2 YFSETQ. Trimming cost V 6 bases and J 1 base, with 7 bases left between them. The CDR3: CASKGENTGELFF. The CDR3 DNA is TGCGCCAGCAAAGGGGAGAACACCGGGGAGCTGTTTTTT.

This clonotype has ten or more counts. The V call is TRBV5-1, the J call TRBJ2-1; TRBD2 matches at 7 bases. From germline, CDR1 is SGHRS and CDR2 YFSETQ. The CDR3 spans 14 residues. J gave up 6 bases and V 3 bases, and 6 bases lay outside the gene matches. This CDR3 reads CASSWRESPNEQFF. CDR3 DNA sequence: TGCGCCAGCAGCTGGCGGGAGTCCCCCAATGAGCAGTTCTTC.

CDR3 coding DNA: TGTGCCAGCCAGACCGGGACAGGTTTCGATGAGCAGTTCTTC. Translation gives CASQTGTGFDEQFF. V gene TRBV27 combines with J gene TRBJ2-1, with 8 bases identical to TRBD1. Per germline, CDR1 MNHEY and CDR2 SMNVEV (reference sequence). With 8 bases clipped from V and 8 bases from J, the junction kept 11 bases outside the gene matches. This CDR3 comprises 14 residues.

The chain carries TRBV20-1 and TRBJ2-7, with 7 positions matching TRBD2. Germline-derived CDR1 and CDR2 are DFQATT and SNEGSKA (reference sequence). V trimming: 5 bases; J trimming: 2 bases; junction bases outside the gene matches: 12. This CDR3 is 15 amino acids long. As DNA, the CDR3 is TGCAGTGCTTGCCCTGCCGGGACTACAACCTACGAGCAGTACTTC. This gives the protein CSACPAGTTTYEQYF.

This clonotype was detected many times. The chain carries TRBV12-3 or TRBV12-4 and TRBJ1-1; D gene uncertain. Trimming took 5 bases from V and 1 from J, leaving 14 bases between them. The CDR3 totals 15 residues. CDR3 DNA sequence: TGTGCCAGCAGTAATAGACTCAGGAGGAACACTGAAGCTTTCTTT. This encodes CASSNRLRRNTEAFF.

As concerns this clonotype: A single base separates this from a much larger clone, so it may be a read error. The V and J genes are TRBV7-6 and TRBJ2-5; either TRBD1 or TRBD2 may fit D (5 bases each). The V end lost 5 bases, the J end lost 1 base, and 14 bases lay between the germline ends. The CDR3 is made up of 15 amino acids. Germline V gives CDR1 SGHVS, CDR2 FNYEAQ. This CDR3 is CASSRRWGTQETQYF. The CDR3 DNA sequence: TGTGCCAGCAGCCGGCGATGGGGGACCCAAGAGACCCAGTACTTC.

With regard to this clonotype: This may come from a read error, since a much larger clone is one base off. As DNA, the CDR3 is TGTGCCAGCAGCCAAGATTCCAGTTACTACAATGGGCAGTTCTTC. It yields the protein CASSQDSSYYNGQFF. V and J are TRBV14 and TRBJ2-1; D call uncertain. This CDR3 has 15 residues. Germline V gene sequence: CDR1 SGHDN, CDR2 FVKESK.

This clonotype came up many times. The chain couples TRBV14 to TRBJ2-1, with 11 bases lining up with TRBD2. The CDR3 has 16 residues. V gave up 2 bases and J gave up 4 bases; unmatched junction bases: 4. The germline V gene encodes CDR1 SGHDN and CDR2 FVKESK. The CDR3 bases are TGTGCCAGCAGCCAATTGGGACTAGCGGAATACAATGAGCAGTTCTTC. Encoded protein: CASSQLGLAEYNEQFF.

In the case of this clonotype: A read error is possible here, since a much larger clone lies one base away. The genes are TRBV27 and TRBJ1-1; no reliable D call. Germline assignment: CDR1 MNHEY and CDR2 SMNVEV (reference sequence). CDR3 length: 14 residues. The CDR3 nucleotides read TGTGCCAGCAGTTTGTTGGGCAAGAACACTGAAGCTTTGTTT. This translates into CASSLLGKNTEALF.

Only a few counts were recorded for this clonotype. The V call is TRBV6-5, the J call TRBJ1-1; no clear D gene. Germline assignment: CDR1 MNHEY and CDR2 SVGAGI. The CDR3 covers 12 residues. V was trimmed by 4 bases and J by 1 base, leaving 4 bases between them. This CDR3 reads CASSLKNTEAFF. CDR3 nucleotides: TGTGCCAGCAGTTTGAAGAACACTGAAGCTTTCTTT.

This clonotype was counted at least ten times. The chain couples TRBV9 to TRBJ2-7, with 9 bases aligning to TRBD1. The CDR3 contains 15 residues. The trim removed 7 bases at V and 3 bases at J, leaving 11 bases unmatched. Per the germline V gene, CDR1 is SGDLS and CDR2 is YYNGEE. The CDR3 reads CASGEKPGQGYEQYF. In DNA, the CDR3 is TGTGCCAGCGGAGAAAAACCGGGACAGGGCTACGAGCAGTACTTC.

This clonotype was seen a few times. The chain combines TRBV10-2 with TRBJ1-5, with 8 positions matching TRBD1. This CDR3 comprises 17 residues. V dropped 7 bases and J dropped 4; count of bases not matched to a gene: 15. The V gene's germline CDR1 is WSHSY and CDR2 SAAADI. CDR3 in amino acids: CASTETQETGANQPQHF. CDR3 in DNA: TGCGCCAGCACCGAAACACAAGAGACAGGGGCGAATCAGCCCCAGCATTTT.

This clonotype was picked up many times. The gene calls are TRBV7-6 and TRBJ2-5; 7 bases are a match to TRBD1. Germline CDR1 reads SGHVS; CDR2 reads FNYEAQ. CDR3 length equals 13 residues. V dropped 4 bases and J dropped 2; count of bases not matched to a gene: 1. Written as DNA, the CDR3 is TGTGCCAGCAGCTACAGGGGACAAGAGACCCAGTACTTC. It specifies CASSYRGQETQYF.

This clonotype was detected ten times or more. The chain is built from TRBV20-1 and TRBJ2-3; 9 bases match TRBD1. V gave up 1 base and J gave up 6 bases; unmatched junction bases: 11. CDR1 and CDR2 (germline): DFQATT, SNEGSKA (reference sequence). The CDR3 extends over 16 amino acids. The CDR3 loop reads CSARVVWTGVWDTQYF. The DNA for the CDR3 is TGCAGTGCTAGAGTGGTCTGGACAGGGGTTTGGGATACGCAGTATTTT.

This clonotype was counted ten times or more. In nucleotides, the CDR3 is TGTGCCAGCAGCGTAACGGGAGGGTCCGCAGATACGCAGTATTTT. Amino acids: CASSVTGGSADTQYF. The rearrangement uses TRBV9 and TRBJ2-3; the match to TRBD2 covers 8 bases. Per the germline V gene, CDR1 is SGDLS and CDR2 is YYNGEE. Trimming at V came to 1 base and at J to 4 bases, leaving 5 bases not matched to a gene. The length of the CDR3 is 15 residues.

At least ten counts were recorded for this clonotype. The CDR3 nucleotides read TGCAGCGTCGACAGACAGGGTGTGGGCAATGAGCAGTTCTTC. Amino acid sequence: CSVDRQGVGNEQFF. The chain recombines TRBV29-1 with TRBJ2-1; 7 positions agree with TRBD1. After removal of 6 bases from V and 6 bases from J, the junction contained 11 bases not matched to a gene. The CDR3 totals 14 residues. Germline V gene sequence: CDR1 SQVTM, CDR2 ANQGSEA.

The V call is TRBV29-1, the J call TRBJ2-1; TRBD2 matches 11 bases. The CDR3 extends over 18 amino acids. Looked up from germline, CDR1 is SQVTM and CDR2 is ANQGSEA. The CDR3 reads CSGISGRAAVSIHNEQFF. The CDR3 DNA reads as TGCAGTGGAATTAGCGGGAGGGCCGCAGTATCTATTCACAATGAGCAGTTCTTC.